A selection of T cell receptor beta chains follows, all from one sample in a study of blood T cell repertoires in COVID-19. The assay was immunoSEQ multiplex PCR, and TCRdb's table has in-frame clones only and misses some. The sample lists about 70,000 clones; 80% to 90% were seen once. The source material was peripheral blood. The receptor set was obtained from an older woman with acute or convalescent COVID-19. Both conserved end residues are part of each CDR3. The D gene is left open where the match is weak. Clone sizes are given selectively: once, few, many, or a class where the clone is expanded.

V	J	D	size	DNA	CDR3
TRBV7-6	TRBJ2-3	.	.	TGTGCCAGCAGCTTAGCCACACTAGCTTCCACAGATACGCAGTATTTT	CASSLATLASTDTQYF
TRBV19	TRBJ1-1	.	.	TGTGCCAGTAGTATTATGGGGGGGACTGAAGCTTTCTTT	CASSIMGGTEAFF
TRBV4-2	TRBJ2-3	.	few	TGTGCCAGCAGCCGAGAAACAACCCGCGGGTATACGCAGTATTTT	CASSRETTRGYTQYF
TRBV7-9	TRBJ1-1	.	.	TGTGCCAGCAGCTTGAGGCCGACTCTGAACACTGAAGCTTTCTTT	CASSLRPTLNTEAFF
TRBV4-2	TRBJ2-2	TRBD2	many	TGTGCCAGCAGCCTACTAGCGGGGGGATCCCGAACCGGGGAGCTGTTTTTT	CASSLLAGGSRTGELFF
TRBV7-8	TRBJ1-4	.	.	TGTGCCAGCAGCTTAGTATCCCCGGGGGGGAGAGGGGAAAAACTGTTTTTT	CASSLVSPGGRGEKLFF
TRBV3-1/TRBV3-2	TRBJ1-3	.	few	TGTGCCAGCAGCCTTACAGGGTTATCTGGAAACACCATATATTTT	CASSLTGLSGNTIYF
TRBV6-6	TRBJ2-7	.	.	TGTGCCTCCAACGACCAGGGGCGCGGCCACGAGCAGTACTTC	CASNDQGRGHEQYF
TRBV28	TRBJ2-1	.	once	TGTGCCAGCAGACCCTCGGGATCCTACAATGAGCAGTTCTTC	CASRPSGSYNEQFF
TRBV7-9	TRBJ1-5	TRBD1	.	TGTGCCAGCAGCCCCGGGACAGGGGTTTTTCAGCCCCAGCATTTT	CASSPGTGVFQPQHF
TRBV9	TRBJ2-5	.	.	TGTGCCAGCAGCGTAGCTACGTGGGAGACCCAGTACTTC	CASSVATWETQYF
TRBV6-5	TRBJ1-2	TRBD1	.	TGTGCCAGCAGTAGACAGGGGGCATATGGCTACACCTTC	CASSRQGAYGYTF
TRBV6-5	TRBJ2-1	TRBD2	.	TGTGCCAGCAGAGAGCGGGGGGGAATCTACAATGAGCAGTTCTTC	CASRERGGIYNEQFF
TRBV7-8	TRBJ2-7	TRBD2	.	TGTGCCAGCAGCCCGCGGACTAGCGGGCGCTTAGATAGCTCCTACGAGCAGTACTTC	CASSPRTSGRLDSSYEQYF
TRBV6-1	TRBJ1-2	TRBD1	.	TGTGCCAGCAGTGCAAATGGACAGGGCCTCCTAGGGAACTATGGCTACACCTTC	CASSANGQGLLGNYGYTF
TRBV7-9	TRBJ2-2	TRBD1	.	TGTGCCAGCAGCCGGACAGGGGGCAGTACCGGGGAGCTGTTTTTT	CASSRTGGSTGELFF
TRBV19	TRBJ1-5	TRBD1	.	TGTGCCAGCTCAGGGGGTGGGGGATTCAATCAGCCCCAGCATTTT	CASSGGGGFNQPQHF
TRBV19	TRBJ1-1	.	.	TGTGCCAGTAGCGGTCATGCGGGGTCCACTGAAGCTTTCTTT	CASSGHAGSTEAFF
TRBV19	TRBJ1-2	TRBD1	.	TGTGCCAGTAGCTTCCGGGACAGCCGATTGTATGGCTACACCTTC	CASSFRDSRLYGYTF
TRBV30	TRBJ2-2	TRBD2	.	TGTGCCTGGAGTGTAGCGGGAGCGAACACCGGGGAGCTGTTTTTT	CAWSVAGANTGELFF
TRBV6-5	TRBJ1-1	.	few	TGTGCCAGCAGTCCACGACACCCGAACACTGAAGCTTTCTTT	CASSPRHPNTEAFF
TRBV11-2	TRBJ2-1	.	.	TGTGCCAGCAGCTTAGACAGGCTGTACAATGAGCAGTTCTTC	CASSLDRLYNEQFF